Listed below are T cell receptor beta chains from one sample, sequenced in a study of blood T cell repertoires in COVID-19. The protocol was immunoSEQ multiplex PCR, while the TCRdb copy is restricted to in-frame clones and leaves out a portion. This table has more than 100,000 clones, around 92% appearing once. The material sequenced was peripheral blood. Receptors originate from a woman aged 60-75 years with acute or convalescent COVID-19. The CDR3 runs from the conserved cysteine through the conserved F or W. Fields, in order: clone size, D gene, J gene, V gene, CDR3 DNA, CDR3 protein. A D gene is named only where the DNA matches it firmly. Part of the rows lack a size; the others show once, few, many or a class for expanded clones.

>.|.|TRBJ2-7|TRBV9
TGTGCCAGCAGCGTAGACGGGACATCCTACGAGCAGTACTTC
CASSVDGTSYEQYF
>.|.|TRBJ2-3|TRBV9
TGTGCCAGCAGCGTAGGCCCTAGCGACCGCACAGATACGCAGTATTTT
CASSVGPSDRTDTQYF
>.|.|TRBJ1-2|TRBV30
TGTGCCTCCCAAGGAGCCGTTGGCTACACCTTC
CASQGAVGYTF
>.|TRBD2|TRBJ2-1|TRBV19
TGTGCCAGTCGGGGACTAGCGGACAATGAGCAGTTCTTC
CASRGLADNEQFF
>.|.|TRBJ2-7|TRBV28
TGTGCCAGCAGTTTAGGAGGGGGCGGTTCCTACGAGCAGTACTTC
CASSLGGGGSYEQYF
>few|.|TRBJ1-6|TRBV10-3
TGTGCCATCAGTGACAGAAATTCTAATTCACCCCTCCACTTT
CAISDRNSNSPLHF
>.|.|TRBJ2-3|TRBV7-7
TGTGCTAGCAGCTTAGACTCCGGCGGGGTCGACACGCAGTATTTT
CASSLDSGGVDTQYF
>few|.|TRBJ2-3|TRBV5-1
TGCGCCAGCACACAGGGTGACTACACAGATACGCAGTATTTT
CASTQGDYTDTQYF
>.|TRBD2|TRBJ2-1|TRBV5-1
TGCGCCAGCAGCGCCGGGACTAGCGGGAGCCATGAGCAGTTCTTC
CASSAGTSGSHEQFF
>.|TRBD2|TRBJ2-1|TRBV27
TGTGCCAGCAGTCGGATAGGCGGGGGCTACAATGAGCAGTTCTTC
CASSRIGGGYNEQFF
>.|.|TRBJ1-2|TRBV27
TGTGCCAGCAGTTTTCGGGGGGCCGGCTCGGGCTACACCTTC
CASSFRGAGSGYTF
>.|.|TRBJ1-1|TRBV2
TGTGCCAGCAAGCTACAGGTCGTAGCTTTCTTT
CASKLQVVAFF
>.|.|TRBJ2-5|TRBV9
TGTGCCAGCAGCCCTCAGGGCCTGGGAGAGACCCAGTACTTC
CASSPQGLGETQYF
>.|.|TRBJ2-7|TRBV28
TGTGCCAGCAGTTTGATACAGGGCGCAGTGCAGTACTTC
CASSLIQGAVQYF
>.|.|TRBJ1-1|TRBV4-1
TGCGCCAGCAGCCCCAGAGCAGGGTATTCCTCTGAAGCTTTCTTT
CASSPRAGYSSEAFF
>.|TRBD2|TRBJ2-5|TRBV5-1
TGCGCCAGCAGCACGGGACTAGCGGGATTAGAGACCCAGTACTTC
CASSTGLAGLETQYF
>.|.|TRBJ2-1|TRBV6-6
TGTGCCAGCAGTTACGGAGGGCATGAGCAGTTCTTC
CASSYGGHEQFF
>.|.|TRBJ1-3|TRBV18
TGTGCCAGCTCACCTCTGGGCCGCTCTGGAAACACCATATATTTT
CASSPLGRSGNTIYF
>.|.|TRBJ2-2|TRBV5-1
TGCGCCAGCAGCTGGGACATCCCGAACACCGGGGAGCTGTTTTTT
CASSWDIPNTGELFF
>.|TRBD1|TRBJ2-3|TRBV19
TGTGCCAGTAGTGCCCGCACAGGGGGTTACACTCGGGGCACAGATACGCAGTATTTT
CASSARTGGYTRGTDTQYF
>once|.|TRBJ1-1|TRBV3-1/TRBV3-2
TGTGCCAGCAGCCAAGGTTCGGCGGGGCGGAAGACTGAAGCTTTCTTT
CASSQGSAGRKTEAFF
>.|TRBD2|TRBJ2-1|TRBV7-2
TGTGCCAGCAGACCGCTAGCGGGAGCCCTCAATGAGCAGTTCTTC
CASRPLAGALNEQFF
>.|TRBD1|TRBJ1-4|TRBV5-1
TGCGCCAGCAGCTTGTCTAGCTTAACCCCCGGGACAGTTGCAACTAATGAAAAACTGTTTTTT
CASSLSSLTPGTVATNEKLFF
>.|.|TRBJ1-5|TRBV28
TGTGCCAGTAGTGACAGTTCAAATCAGCCCCAGCATTTT
CASSDSSNQPQHF
>.|TRBD2|TRBJ2-1|TRBV4-1
TGCGCCAGCAGCCAAGTAACTAGCGGGGGTTACAATGAGCAGTTCTTC
CASSQVTSGGYNEQFF
>.|.|TRBJ1-1|TRBV20-1
TGCAGTGCTCTTGGCAACACTGAAGCTTTCTTT
CSALGNTEAFF
>.|.|TRBJ2-2|TRBV6-5
TGTGCCAGCAGACTCCCAAATCTCACCGGGGAGCTGTTTTTT
CASRLPNLTGELFF
>.|TRBD1|TRBJ1-5|TRBV28
TGTGCCAGCAGTTCGCAGACAGGGGTCAATCAGCCCCAGCATTTT
CASSSQTGVNQPQHF
>.|TRBD1|TRBJ2-2|TRBV6-1
TGTGCCAGCAGTGGTTCGACAGGGGGCGCGAACACCGGGGAGCTGTTTTTT
CASSGSTGGANTGELFF
>few|.|TRBJ1-6|TRBV25-1
TGTGCCAGCAGGTTGGCCTCGGGAGTCAATTCACCCCTCCACTTT
CASRLASGVNSPLHF
>.|.|TRBJ1-1|TRBV10-3
TGTGCCACCCAGGAGGGGACTGAAGCTTTCTTT
CATQEGTEAFF
>.|TRBD1|TRBJ1-1|TRBV18
TGTGCCAGCTCAGACAGGGTGAGGAACACTGAAGCTTTCTTT
CASSDRVRNTEAFF
>.|.|TRBJ2-2|TRBV3-1/TRBV3-2
TGTGCCAGCAGCCCACCCGGCGGGGAGCTGTTTTTT
CASSPPGGELFF
>.|TRBD1|TRBJ1-1|TRBV5-1
TGCGCCAGCAGCCCGGACAGGGGTGAAGCTTTCTTT
CASSPDRGEAFF
>.|TRBD1|TRBJ2-7|TRBV9
TGTGCCAGCAGCCCCCAGACAGGGGGAGGGATCGAGCAGTACTTC
CASSPQTGGGIEQYF
>.|.|TRBJ1-6|TRBV25-1
TGTGCCAGCAGTGAACAGGGGTTCTATAATTCACCCCTCCACTTT
CASSEQGFYNSPLHF
>.|.|TRBJ2-1|TRBV3-1/TRBV3-2
TGTGCCAGCAGCCAGTCAGGCATAGGATACAATGAGCAGTTCTTC
CASSQSGIGYNEQFF
>.|.|TRBJ2-7|TRBV2
TGTGCCAGCAGAATCAGGGAAATAGGCGAGCAGTACTTC
CASRIREIGEQYF
>.|.|TRBJ1-3|TRBV7-2
TGTGCCAGCAGCTTAGCGGGGGGAGCGATATATTTT
CASSLAGGAIYF
>.|TRBD1|TRBJ1-1|TRBV4-2
TGTGCCAGCAGCCAAGAAGGGACAGGGGTGAACACTGAAGCTTTCTTT
CASSQEGTGVNTEAFF
>.|TRBD2|TRBJ2-1|TRBV7-9
TGTGCCAGCAGCCCCCCTAGCGGGAGATTCTCCTACAATGAGCAGTTCTTC
CASSPPSGRFSYNEQFF
>once|TRBD1|TRBJ1-5|TRBV2
TGTGCCAGCAGTACAGGGACAGGGGTTATTCCCCAGCATTTT
CASSTGTGVIPQHF
>few|TRBD2|TRBJ2-7|TRBV5-4
TGTGCCAGCAGCCCGGGGACTAGCGGGGCCCTTTACGAGCAGTACTTC
CASSPGTSGALYEQYF
>.|TRBD1|TRBJ2-5|TRBV7-2
TGTGCCAGCAGCTTAGTGGACAGGGCACAAGAGACCCAGTACTTC
CASSLVDRAQETQYF
>.|TRBD1|TRBJ2-2|TRBV12-3/TRBV12-4
TGTGCCAGCAGACTGACAGGGAGCGGGGAGCTGTTTTTT
CASRLTGSGELFF
>.|.|TRBJ1-5|TRBV30
TGTGCCTGGAGTGTACGAGGCGGGGGTAATCAGCCCCAGCATTTT
CAWSVRGGGNQPQHF
>.|.|TRBJ2-5|TRBV5-1
TGCGCCAGCAGCCTGACTAGTCGGGAGCAAGAGACCCAGTACTTC
CASSLTSREQETQYF
>.|TRBD1|TRBJ1-4|TRBV14
TGTGCCAGCAGCCACCCCCGGGACAGGGGCGAAAAACTGTTTTTT
CASSHPRDRGEKLFF
>once|.|TRBJ1-1|TRBV11-2
TGTGCCAGCAGTTCCGCTAGGGGTCTCACTGAAGCTTTCTTT
CASSSARGLTEAFF
>.|.|TRBJ1-2|TRBV24-1
TGTGCCACCAGTGATAGCCCCGAATCGGTCTATGGCTACACCTTC
CATSDSPESVYGYTF
>.|.|TRBJ1-4|TRBV5-1
TGCGCCAGCAGTTCGGGGGACTCAACTAATGAAAAACTGTTTTTT
CASSSGDSTNEKLFF
>.|TRBD1|TRBJ1-5|TRBV19
TGTGCCAGTAGTACCGACAGGGGCCAGCCCCAGCATTTT
CASSTDRGQPQHF